This T cell receptor (beta chain) was captured in a study of vaccination and CD4 T cells after COVID-19. Across the whole study: Post-vaccination samples were procured at a median of roughly 76 days following dose two (range 14 to 241). The authors exposed cells to overlapping spike peptides derived from SARS-CoV-2, HCoV-NL63, HCoV-OC43 and HCoV-229E. The authors gave control cultures a CEFX pool, an HIV-1 Nef pool, or no peptide.

Indicated treatment: roughly 11-day PBMC culture with coronavirus spike peptide pools or control peptides (ViraFEST assay). Sequence data for DNA of cultured CD4+ T cells were generated by the Oncomine TCR Beta short-read assay. TCRdb processed the PCR reads anew with MiXCR; each CDR3 protein has one entry. The table records 9,500 to 15,000 distinct CDR3 sequences, about 53% of them present only once. Study observations and caveats: The study found that a median 86.3% of reactive clones in convalescent patients appeared only post-vaccination.

Note on this clonotype: Antigen specificity is unknown.

Specimen: CD4+ T cells from blood, cultured in vitro. This receptor was identified in a human donor who had recovered from COVID-19.

CDR3 coding DNA: TGTGCCAGCAGTCAAAACAGAGATCAGCCCCAGCATTTT. Residues: CASSQNRDQPQHF. The rearrangement joins TRBV27 to TRBJ1-5; D is uncertain. Between the trimmed V and J ends, which lost 5 bases and 5 bases, there was a span of 10 bases. This CDR3 is 13 amino acids long. Germline V gene sequence: CDR1 MNHEY, CDR2 SMNVEV (reference sequence).